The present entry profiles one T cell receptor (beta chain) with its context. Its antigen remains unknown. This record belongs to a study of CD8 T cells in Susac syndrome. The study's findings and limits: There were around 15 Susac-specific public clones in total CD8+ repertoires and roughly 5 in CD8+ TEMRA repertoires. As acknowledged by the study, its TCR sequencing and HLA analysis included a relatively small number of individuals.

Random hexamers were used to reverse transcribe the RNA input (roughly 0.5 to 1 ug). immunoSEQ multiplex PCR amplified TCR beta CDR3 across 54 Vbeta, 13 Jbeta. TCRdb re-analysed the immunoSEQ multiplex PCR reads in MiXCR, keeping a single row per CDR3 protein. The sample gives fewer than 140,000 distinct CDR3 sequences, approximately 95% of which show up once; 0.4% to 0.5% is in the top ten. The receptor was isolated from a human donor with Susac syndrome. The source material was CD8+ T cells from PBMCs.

CDR3: CASSAWVSGYNEQFF. CDR3 nucleotide sequence: TGTGCCAGCAGCGCCTGGGTTTCGGGTTACAATGAGCAGTTCTTC. The chain carries TRBV9 and TRBJ2-1; D gene ambiguous. The CDR3 loop spans 15 amino acids. Germline loops: CDR1 SGDLS, CDR2 YYNGEE. Trimming shortened V by 3 bases and J by 4 bases, and 14 bases separated the two germline ends.